These T cell receptor beta chains were read from a single sample in a study of neoadjuvant anti-PD-1 for oral cavity cancer. TCRdb's table, derived via immunoSEQ multiplex PCR, lists solely in-frame clones and lacks some. The sample holds approximately 13,000 clones, 62% seen once. The sample consisted of PBMCs, taken before nivolumab (anti-PD-1) treatment. Every receptor here comes from a person aged 35-79 years with oral cavity squamous cell carcinoma. CDR3s include the opening cysteine and the closing phenylalanine or tryptophan. Each record gives: clone size, J gene, V gene, D gene, CDR3 protein, CDR3 DNA. A D gene is named only where the DNA matches it firmly. Expanded clones get a size class; other rows say once, few or many, or leave the size out.

>NA|TRBJ2-3|TRBV5-1|NA
CASSADSSAGDTQYF
TGCGCCAGCAGCGCGGACAGTTCGGCGGGAGATACGCAGTATTTT
>NA|TRBJ2-1|TRBV9|NA
CASSGGTLYNEQFF
TGTGCCAGCAGCGGGGGGACACTATACAATGAGCAGTTCTTC
>few|TRBJ1-2|TRBV5-1|NA
CASRQPSPLYGYTF
TGCGCCAGCAGGCAGCCCAGTCCCCTCTATGGCTACACCTTC
>NA|TRBJ1-6|TRBV28|NA
CASRKGPTRNSPLHF
TGTGCCAGCAGGAAGGGGCCAACAAGGAATTCACCCCTCCACTTT
>few|TRBJ1-5|TRBV15|TRBD1
CATSSGQGGNWPQHF
TGTGCCACCAGCAGTGGACAGGGTGGCAATTGGCCCCAGCATTTT
>NA|TRBJ2-1|TRBV7-6|NA
CASSPWGVEQFF
TGTGCCAGCAGCCCCTGGGGGGTTGAGCAGTTCTTC
>NA|TRBJ1-4|TRBV5-4|NA
CASSFDQGQVEKLFF
TGTGCCAGCAGCTTTGACCAGGGGCAGGTGGAAAAACTGTTTTTT
>NA|TRBJ1-6|TRBV5-1|TRBD1
CASSPTTTGPNSPLHF
TGCGCCAGCAGCCCCACAACGACAGGGCCTAATTCACCCCTCCACTTT
>few|TRBJ1-1|TRBV5-1|NA
CASSLSRGQTEAFF
TGCGCCAGCAGCTTAAGTAGAGGACAGACTGAAGCTTTCTTT
>NA|TRBJ1-2|TRBV5-1|TRBD1
CASSLEGTAYGYTF
TGCGCCAGCAGCTTGGAAGGGACAGCCTATGGCTACACCTTC
>few|TRBJ1-2|TRBV27|TRBD1
CASKGQGVGYTF
TGTGCCAGCAAGGGACAGGGAGTTGGCTACACCTTC
>NA|TRBJ2-7|TRBV6-4|NA
CASSDSGQIGACEQYF
TGTGCCAGCAGTGACTCTGGCCAGATAGGGGCCTGCGAGCAGTACTTC
>NA|TRBJ2-2|TRBV12-5|NA
CASGPTPGKGELFF
TGTGCTAGTGGCCCCACACCAGGGAAAGGGGAGCTGTTTTTT
>NA|TRBJ1-2|TRBV7-2|NA
CASSTQTGRGYGYTF
TGTGCCAGCAGCACCCAAACTGGGAGAGGCTATGGCTACACCTTC
>NA|TRBJ2-1|TRBV15|NA
CATSRGVGRVKEQFF
TGTGCCACCAGCAGAGGTGTGGGCAGGGTCAAAGAGCAGTTCTTC